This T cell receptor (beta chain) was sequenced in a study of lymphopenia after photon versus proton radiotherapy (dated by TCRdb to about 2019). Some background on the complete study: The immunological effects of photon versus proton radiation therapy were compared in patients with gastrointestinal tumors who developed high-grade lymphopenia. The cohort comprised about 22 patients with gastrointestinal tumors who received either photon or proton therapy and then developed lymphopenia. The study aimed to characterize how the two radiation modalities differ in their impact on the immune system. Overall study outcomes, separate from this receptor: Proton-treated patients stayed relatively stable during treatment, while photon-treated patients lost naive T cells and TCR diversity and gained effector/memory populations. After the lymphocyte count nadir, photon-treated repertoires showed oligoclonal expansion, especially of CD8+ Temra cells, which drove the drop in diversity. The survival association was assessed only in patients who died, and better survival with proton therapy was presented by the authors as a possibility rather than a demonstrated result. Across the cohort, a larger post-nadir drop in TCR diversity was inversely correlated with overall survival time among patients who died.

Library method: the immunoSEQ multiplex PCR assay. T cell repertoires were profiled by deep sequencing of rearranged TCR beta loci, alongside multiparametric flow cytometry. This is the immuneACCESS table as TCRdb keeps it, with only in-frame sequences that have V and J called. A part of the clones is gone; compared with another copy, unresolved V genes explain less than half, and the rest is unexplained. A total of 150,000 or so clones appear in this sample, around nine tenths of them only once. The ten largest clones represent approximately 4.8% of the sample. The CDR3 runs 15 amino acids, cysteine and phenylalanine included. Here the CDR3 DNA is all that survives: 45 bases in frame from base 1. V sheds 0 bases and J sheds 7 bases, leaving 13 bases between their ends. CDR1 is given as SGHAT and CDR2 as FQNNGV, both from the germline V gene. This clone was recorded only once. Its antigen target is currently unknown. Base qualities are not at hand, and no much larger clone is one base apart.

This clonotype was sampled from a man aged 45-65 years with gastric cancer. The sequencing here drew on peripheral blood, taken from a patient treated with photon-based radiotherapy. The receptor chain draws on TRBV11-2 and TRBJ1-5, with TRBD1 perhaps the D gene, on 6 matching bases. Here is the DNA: TGTGCCAGCAGCTTAGAGGTGGGGGCCGGGCAGCCCCAGCATTTT. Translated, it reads CASSLEVGAGQPQHF.